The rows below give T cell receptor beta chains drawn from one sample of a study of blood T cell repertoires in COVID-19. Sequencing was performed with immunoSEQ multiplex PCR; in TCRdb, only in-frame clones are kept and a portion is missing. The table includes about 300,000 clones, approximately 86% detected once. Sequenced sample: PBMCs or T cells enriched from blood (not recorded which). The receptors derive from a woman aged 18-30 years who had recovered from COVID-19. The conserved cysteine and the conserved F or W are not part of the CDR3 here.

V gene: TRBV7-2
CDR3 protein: ASSLSQGAYYNSPLH

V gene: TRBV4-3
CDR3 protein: ASSQDRGTGNNSPLH

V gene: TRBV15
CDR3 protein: ATSRPGLHYEQY

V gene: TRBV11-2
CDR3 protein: ASTPLAGLAGVGQY

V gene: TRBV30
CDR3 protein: AREDRGKNTIY

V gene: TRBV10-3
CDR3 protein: AISEVGYTDTQY

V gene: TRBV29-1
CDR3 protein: SVAFRGADGYT

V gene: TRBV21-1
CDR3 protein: ASSTQQVRSYEQY

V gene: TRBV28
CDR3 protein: ASSPGQGPGDEQF

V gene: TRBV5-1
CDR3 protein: ASSFGSGSSYEQY

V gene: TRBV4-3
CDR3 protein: ASSQDRTDYGYT